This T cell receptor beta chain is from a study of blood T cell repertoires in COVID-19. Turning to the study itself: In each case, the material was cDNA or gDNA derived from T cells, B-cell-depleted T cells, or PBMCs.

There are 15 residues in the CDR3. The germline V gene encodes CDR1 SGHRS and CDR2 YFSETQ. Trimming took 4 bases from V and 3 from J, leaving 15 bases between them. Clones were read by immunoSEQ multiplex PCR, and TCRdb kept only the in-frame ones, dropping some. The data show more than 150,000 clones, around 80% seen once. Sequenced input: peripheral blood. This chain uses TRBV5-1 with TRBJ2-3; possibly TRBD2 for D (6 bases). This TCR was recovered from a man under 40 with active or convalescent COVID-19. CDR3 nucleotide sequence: TGCGCCAGCAGCCCCCACGGGGGAAGTACAGATACGCAGTATTTT. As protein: CASSPHGGSTDTQYF.